A single sample is the source of the 28 T cell receptor beta chains below, sequenced in a study of cytotoxic CD8 clonotypes in ibrutinib-treated CLL. Produced via immunoSEQ multiplex PCR; TCRdb's table is partial and in-frame only. The table records about 130,000 clones, roughly three quarters of them present only once. The sample was PBMCs, taken after 12 months of ibrutinib treatment. The receptors here all came from a human donor with chronic lymphocytic leukemia.

The CDR3 region has the DNA TGTGCCAGCAGCTTCGCACTAGCGGGGCAAGAGACCCAGTACTTC. Translation: CASSFALAGQETQYF. This chain links TRBV5-6 with TRBJ2-5, with 10 bases fitting TRBD2. Losses at the gene ends were 2 bases for V and 2 bases for J; bases not matched to a gene: 3. This CDR3 spans 15 amino acids. Germline V gene sequence: CDR1 SGHDT, CDR2 YYEEEE.

V usage is TRBV28 and J usage is TRBJ2-7, with no clear D. Germline values: CDR1 MDHEN, CDR2 SYDVKM. This CDR3 contains 15 residues. Between the trimmed V and J ends, which lost 2 bases and 3 bases, there was a span of 14 bases. CDR3 protein: CASSLVGSQIYEQYF. CDR3 coding DNA: TGTGCCAGCAGTTTAGTAGGGTCTCAGATCTACGAGCAGTACTTC.

V is TRBV10-2 and J is TRBJ1-2; D uncertain. Germline V CDR1 and CDR2: WSHSY, SAAADI. Deletions cut 0 bases from V and 2 bases from J, with 16 bases between. This CDR3 spans 17 amino acids. In nucleotides, the CDR3 is TGCGCCAGCAGTGAGTCAGCCCTGGCCGCTGTGAACTATGGCTACACCTTC. Its translation is CASSESALAAVNYGYTF.

The V call is TRBV5-4, the J call TRBJ2-6; possibly TRBD2 for D (6 bases). From germline, CDR1 is SGHNT and CDR2 YYREEE (reference sequence). The CDR3 is 17 amino acids. Trimming cost V 1 base and J 0 bases, with 11 bases left between them. CDR3 sequence (DNA): TGTGCCAGCAGCTTGACGCGGGGAATCTCTGGGGCCAACGTCCTGACTTTC. Translation: CASSLTRGISGANVLTF.

The chain combines TRBV19 with TRBJ2-5; D possibly uses TRBD1 or TRBD2 (5 bases each). The V gene lost 9 bases and the J gene lost 2 bases, with 13 bases spanning the gap. The germline gives CDR1 LNHDA, CDR2 SQIVND (reference sequence). This CDR3 spans 13 amino acids. The CDR3 nucleotides are TGTGCCAGCAGAGGGACCGGACAAGAGACCCAGTACTTC. Amino acids: CASRGTGQETQYF.

The gene calls are TRBV5-1 and TRBJ2-7, with 7 bases lining up with TRBD1. Germline CDR1 SGHRS, CDR2 YFSETQ. This CDR3 comprises 16 residues. Trimming cost V 3 bases and J 3 bases; bases outside gene matches: 12. The CDR3 DNA reads TGCGCCAGCAGCTCTTACCCCGGGACAGCTTTCTACGAGCAGTACTTC. Translation gives CASSSYPGTAFYEQYF.

The V and J genes are TRBV25-1 and TRBJ1-2; 10 nucleotides agree with TRBD1. The ends lost 4 bases at V and 5 bases at J; junction bases unmatched: 10. The germline CDR1 and CDR2 sequences are MGHDK and SYGVNS. CDR3 length: 16 amino acids. CDR3 nucleotides: TGTGCCAGCAGTGTTGCTTGGACAGGGGGTGCGTATGGCTACACCTTC. Translation: CASSVAWTGGAYGYTF.

The V gene is TRBV7-3, the J gene TRBJ2-2; possible D gene TRBD2, 6 bases. The V gene lost 4 bases and the J gene lost 7 bases, with 19 bases spanning the gap. The CDR3 extends over 16 amino acids. The V gene's germline CDR1 is SGHTA and CDR2 FQGTGA. The CDR3 sequence is CASSSQGLPEGGELFF. The CDR3 DNA sequence: TGTGCCAGCAGCTCCCAGGGACTCCCTGAGGGCGGGGAGCTGTTTTTT.

The chain joins TRBV25-1 to TRBJ2-2; D perhaps matches TRBD1 (6 bases). V was shortened by 3 bases and J by 0 bases, with 11 bases between the two germline ends. Germline assignment: CDR1 MGHDK and CDR2 SYGVNS. The CDR3 totals 16 residues. CDR3 residues: CASSDDRLANTGELFF. The CDR3 nucleotides read TGTGCCAGCAGTGATGACAGGCTCGCGAACACCGGGGAGCTGTTTTTT.

In this sample, this clone turned up once. The chain employs TRBV5-1 and TRBJ1-2, with TRBD1 as a possible D gene (5 bases). The length of the CDR3 is 16 residues. Per the germline V gene, CDR1 is SGHRS and CDR2 is YFSETQ. Trimming took 2 bases from V and 2 from J, leaving 16 bases between them. In DNA, the CDR3 is TGCGCCAGCAGCTTTGGGGGGGAAAAGCAGAACTATGGCTACACCTTC. Amino acids: CASSFGGEKQNYGYTF.

V and J are TRBV7-2 and TRBJ1-5; no firm D call. The CDR3 runs to 14 residues. Trimming took off 2 bases at V and 7 bases at J, with 12 bases between the two ends. Looked up from germline, CDR1 is SGHTA and CDR2 is FQGNSA. CDR3 in amino acids: CASSLRAGEQPQHF. DNA of the CDR3: TGTGCCAGCAGCTTAAGGGCTGGCGAACAGCCCCAGCATTTT.

The rearrangement links TRBV7-2 to TRBJ1-1; D not resolved. Trimming took off 1 base at V and 4 bases at J, with 7 bases between the two ends. The CDR3 contains 13 residues. CDR1 is SGHTA and CDR2 is FQGNSA in the germline V gene. The CDR3 region has the DNA TGTGCCAGCAGCTTAGATTGGGGCACTGAAGCTTTCTTT. Translated, it gives CASSLDWGTEAFF. Full variable domain (rest looked up from reference TRBV7-2 and TRBJ1-1): GAGVSQSPSNKVTEKGKDVELRCDPISGHTALYWYRQSLGQGLEFLIYFQGNSAPDKSGLPSDRFSAERTGGSVSTLTIQRTQQEDSAVYLCASSLDWGTEAFFGQGTRLTVV.

The chain joins TRBV11-3 to TRBJ2-5; D may be TRBD1 (6 bases). The DNA end is more similar to TRBJ2-7, so the J call may be wrong. The CDR3 sequence is 15 residues long. Per the germline V gene, CDR1 is SGHNT and CDR2 is YENEEA. CDR3 sequence reads: CAKRTAQGISYEQYF. The CDR3 bases are TGTGCAAAACGAACCGCCCAGGGGATCTCCTACGAGCAGTACTTC.

In this sample, this clone turned up a few times. The V and J genes are TRBV10-1 and TRBJ1-5; D gene uncertain. The V end was cut by 6 bases, the J end by 5 bases, with 17 bases between. CDR1 and CDR2 from the germline V gene are WNHNN and SYGVQD (reference sequence). The CDR3 has 15 amino acids. The CDR3 DNA sequence: TGCGCCAGCAGGGAGATGGACGGCGGGGATCAGCCCCAGCATTTT. The encoded protein is CASREMDGGDQPQHF.

The chain has TRBV7-9 and TRBJ2-7; maybe TRBD2 (6 bases). The CDR3 spans 16 residues. Trimming stripped 4 bases from V and 3 bases from J, with 19 bases between. Per germline, CDR1 SEHNR and CDR2 FQNEAQ (reference sequence). CDR3 bases: TGTGCCAGCAGCTCACCGACCTCTGGACTAAACTACGAGCAGTACTTC. Translating gives CASSSPTSGLNYEQYF.

The rearrangement joins TRBV25-1 to TRBJ2-2, with D tentatively TRBD1 (6 bases). The CDR3 has 16 amino acids. Germline CDR1 is MGHDK and CDR2 is SYGVNS. V was shortened by 7 bases and J by 3 bases, with 18 bases between the two germline ends. CDR3 residues: CASTPRWGRYTGELFF. CDR3 DNA sequence: TGTGCCAGCACCCCGAGGTGGGGGCGATACACCGGGGAGCTGTTTTTT.

This chain connects TRBV23-1 to TRBJ1-5, with 9 positions matching TRBD1. TRBV23-1 qualifies as an ORF whose function is uncertain. The CDR3 contains 17 residues. V lost 8 bases to trimming and J lost 1 base; unmatched junction nucleotides: 12. Here the CDR3 reads CASSFYRDRASNQPQHF. The CDR3 DNA sequence: TGCGCCAGCTCCTTTTATCGGGACAGGGCCAGCAATCAGCCCCAGCATTTT.

The chain couples TRBV28 to TRBJ2-7; unclear D gene. Germline V gives CDR1 MDHEN, CDR2 SYDVKM. With 7 bases removed from V and 1 base from J, the gap between germline ends came to 11 bases. This CDR3 comprises 13 residues. This chain's CDR3 is CASIPTDSYEQYF. CDR3 coding DNA: TGTGCCAGCATACCGACCGATTCCTACGAGCAGTACTTC.

This chain connects TRBV14 to TRBJ2-1; TRBD2 matches at 11 bases. The CDR3 sequence is 19 residues long. The V segment lost 3 bases and the J segment 3 bases; nucleotides outside the gene matches: 13. From germline, CDR1 is SGHDN and CDR2 FVKESK. The CDR3 DNA sequence: TGTGCCAGCAGCCATGACCACCTAATCCTAGCGGGAGGCTACAATGAGCAGTTCTTC. Its protein is CASSHDHLILAGGYNEQFF.

The chain has TRBV18 and TRBJ2-2; 9 bases agree with TRBD2. This CDR3 contains 15 residues. Trimming cost V 4 bases and J 2 bases; bases outside gene matches: 2. Germline V gene lookup returns CDR1 KGHSH and CDR2 LQKENI. The DNA of the CDR3 is TGTGCCAGCTCACGACTAGCGGACAACACCGGGGAGCTGTTTTTT. Translating gives CASSRLADNTGELFF.

The chain couples TRBV25-1 to TRBJ2-1; no clear D gene. There are 12 residues in the CDR3. The germline V gene has CDR1 MGHDK and CDR2 SYGVNS. Trimming pared 6 bases from V and 9 bases from J, leaving 12 bases between. In DNA form, the CDR3 reads TGTGCCAGCAGATATGCGGAAGGTGAGCAGTTCTTC. Translated, it gives CASRYAEGEQFF.

This rearrangement joins TRBV7-6 to TRBJ2-1; 9 nucleotides agree with TRBD2. Germline CDR1 and CDR2: SGHVS and FNYEAQ. After removal of 4 bases from V and 0 bases from J, the junction contained 4 bases not matched to a gene. This CDR3 contains 16 residues. Written as DNA, the CDR3 is TGTGCCAGCAGCTCCCTAGCGGGATCCTCCTACAATGAGCAGTTCTTC. It specifies CASSSLAGSSYNEQFF.

CDR3 loop: CASSLTAPGLAGLGYEQYF. The CDR3 bases are TGTGCCAGCAGTTTAACGGCCCCGGGACTAGCGGGATTGGGCTACGAGCAGTACTTC. The chain combines TRBV27 with TRBJ2-7; 13 bases line up with TRBD2. Germline CDR1 is MNHEY and CDR2 is SMNVEV (reference sequence). V gave up 2 bases and J gave up 3 bases; unmatched junction bases: 13. This CDR3 contains 19 residues.

This clone was seen a handful of times. V usage is TRBV7-9 and J usage is TRBJ1-1; unclear D gene. V dropped 5 bases and J dropped 0 bases, with 10 bases sitting between them. The germline CDR1 and CDR2 sequences are SEHNR and FQNEAQ (reference sequence). CDR3 length: 14 amino acids. CDR3 protein: CASSPSFVNTEAFF. DNA of the CDR3: TGTGCCAGCAGCCCGAGTTTCGTGAACACTGAAGCTTTCTTT.

The V and J genes are TRBV28 and TRBJ2-4, with TRBD1 matching over 7 bases. The CDR3 contains 13 residues. CDR1 is MDHEN and CDR2 is SYDVKM in the germline V gene. The trim removed 3 bases at V and 4 bases at J, leaving 0 bases unmatched. CDR3 in amino acids: CASSLGQKNIQYF. The CDR3 DNA is TGTGCCAGCAGTTTGGGACAGAAAAACATTCAGTACTTC.

This clone has just one count. J is TRBJ2-7 and V is TRBV4-3; D gene unclear. This CDR3 region has 14 residues. Germline loops: CDR1 LGHNA, CDR2 YSLEER. V lost 0 bases, J lost 2 bases, and 8 bases lay in between. CDR3 sequence reads: CASSQELFAYEQYF. CDR3 DNA: TGCGCCAGCAGCCAAGAATTGTTCGCCTACGAGCAGTACTTC.

Concerning this clone itself: One end of the junction fails to match germline, which may point to a read error. The gene calls are TRBV11-2 and TRBJ2-7; D is unresolved. Germline V gene sequence: CDR1 SGHAT, CDR2 FQNNGV. The CDR3 is 14 amino acids. Written as DNA, the CDR3 is TGTGCCGGCAGCCAAGACGGCGATCCCTACGAGCAGTACTTC. It encodes CAGSQDGDPYEQYF.

This chain connects TRBV10-3 to TRBJ2-7, with D maybe TRBD2 (5 bases). The CDR3 consists of 12 residues. Per germline, CDR1 ENHRY and CDR2 SYGVKD. V was trimmed by 6 bases and J by 6 bases, leaving 12 bases between them. The CDR3 DNA sequence: TGTGCCATCAGCCCCGTTGGAGGCGAGCAGTACTTC. Protein product: CAISPVGGEQYF.